The entry below gives a single TCR beta chain sequence along with its context. 13 Jbeta primers and 60 Vbeta primers were used for the PCR. Using immunoSEQ multiplex PCR, the repertoire was profiled, and TCRdb retains in-frame clones only, with some absent. The sample yields around 120,000 clones, 80% seen once. The data were taken from a study of cytomegalovirus exposure and HLA in healthy donors. V shed 5 bases and J 1 base; nucleotides not matched to a gene: 6. The CDR3 sequence is 15 residues long. CDR1 and CDR2 (germline): LNHDA, SQIVND (reference sequence). The chain employs TRBV19 and TRBJ2-3; TRBD2 aligns across 7 bases. The TCR was taken from a human donor in good health. The sample consisted of PBMCs. The CDR3 protein is CASSPLAGGTDTQYF. CDR3 nucleotides: TGTGCCAGTAGTCCTTTGGCGGGGGGCACAGATACGCAGTATTTT.